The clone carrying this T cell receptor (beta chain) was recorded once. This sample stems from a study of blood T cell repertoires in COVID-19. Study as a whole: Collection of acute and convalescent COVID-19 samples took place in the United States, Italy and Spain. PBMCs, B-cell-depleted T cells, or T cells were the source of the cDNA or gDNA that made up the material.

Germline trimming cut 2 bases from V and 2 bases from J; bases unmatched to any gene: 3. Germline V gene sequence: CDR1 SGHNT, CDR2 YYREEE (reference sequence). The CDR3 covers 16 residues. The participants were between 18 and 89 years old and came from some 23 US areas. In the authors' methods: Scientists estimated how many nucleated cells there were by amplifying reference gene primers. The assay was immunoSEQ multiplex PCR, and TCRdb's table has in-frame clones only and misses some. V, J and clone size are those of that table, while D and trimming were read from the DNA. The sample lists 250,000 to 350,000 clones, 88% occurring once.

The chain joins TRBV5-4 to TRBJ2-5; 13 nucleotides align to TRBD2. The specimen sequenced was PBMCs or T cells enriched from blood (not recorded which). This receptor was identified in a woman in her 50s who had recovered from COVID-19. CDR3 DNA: TGTGCCAGCAGCTTTGGGACTAGCGGGGCACAAGAGACCCAGTACTTC. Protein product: CASSFGTSGAQETQYF.